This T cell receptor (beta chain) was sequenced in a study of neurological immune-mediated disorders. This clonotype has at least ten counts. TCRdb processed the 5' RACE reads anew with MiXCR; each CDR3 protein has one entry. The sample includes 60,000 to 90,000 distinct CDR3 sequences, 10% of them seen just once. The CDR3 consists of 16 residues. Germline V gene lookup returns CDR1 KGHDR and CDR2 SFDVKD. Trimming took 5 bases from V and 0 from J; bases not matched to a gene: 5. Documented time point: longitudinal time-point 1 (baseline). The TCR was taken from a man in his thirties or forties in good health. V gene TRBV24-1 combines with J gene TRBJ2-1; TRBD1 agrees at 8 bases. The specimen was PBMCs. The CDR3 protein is CATSVDRGYSYNEQFF. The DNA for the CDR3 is TGTGCCACCAGTGTTGACAGGGGCTACTCCTACAATGAGCAGTTCTTC.